The text below deals with one T cell receptor (beta chain). Measured with immunoSEQ multiplex PCR; TCRdb has only the in-frame clones, and not every one. The sample comprises about 40,000 clones, about 93% of which are singletons, and approximately 0.61% rests with the top ten. The sample is drawn from a study of T cell changes during pregnancy in multiple sclerosis. Looked up from germline, CDR1 is LGHNT and CDR2 is FRNRAP. V was pared by 1 base and J by 4 bases, with 6 bases of the junction left unmatched. The CDR3 is 16 amino acids. The chain combines TRBV12-5 with TRBJ2-3; 9 bases line up with TRBD2. The origin of this receptor is a female donor with multiple sclerosis, enrolled in a pregnancy study. This sample comprised CD4+ T cells from peripheral blood mononuclear cells, obtained in the third trimester of pregnancy. CDR3 sequence: CASGLGGSGGADTQYF. The CDR3 region has the DNA TGTGCTAGTGGTTTGGGCGGTAGCGGGGGAGCAGATACGCAGTATTTT.